This T cell receptor (beta chain) was sequenced in a study of blood T cells in healthy people across ages. General observations from the study: Roughly linear declines in TCR beta diversity per million T cells occurred with age. Long-lived donors exceeded aged donors in naive CD4+ cells and diversity.

Worth noting for this clonotype: Its target is not known.

Each donor was a healthy Caucasian individual from Russia, aged roughly 6 to 95. In each sample, at least 7 million PBMCs were isolated. Next came a second PCR, run for about 7 to 12 cycles, which used a sample-barcoded 5' primer along with a J-beta primer mix. TCRdb fed the 5' RACE reads into MiXCR, producing one record per CDR3 protein. The sample has more than 800,000 distinct CDR3 sequences, around 30% seen once. The sample comprised blood. This TCR was recovered from an elderly woman in good health.

DNA for the CDR3: TGTGCCAGCAGTCCACAGAGTATGGATGGCTACACCTTC. It is translated as CASSPQSMDGYTF. The chain has TRBV27 and TRBJ1-2; D is undetermined. Germline V gives CDR1 MNHEY, CDR2 SMNVEV (reference sequence). V was trimmed by 5 bases and J by 6 bases, leaving 13 bases between them. There are 13 residues in the CDR3.